These 11 T cell receptor beta chains were sequenced from one sample in a study of cytomegalovirus exposure and HLA in healthy donors. PCR was performed using 60 Vbeta and 13 Jbeta primers. Assay: immunoSEQ multiplex PCR; the TCRdb copy retains only in-frame clones and omits some. This sample has roughly 180,000 clones, with approximately 80% found just once. The sample was PBMCs. All receptors come from a woman aged 18 to 35 in good health and CMV-seropositive.

The chain joins TRBV6-1 to TRBJ1-2; maybe TRBD1 (5 bases). Trimming pared 10 bases from V and 0 bases from J, leaving 18 bases between. CDR1 MNHNS and CDR2 SASEGT come from the germline V gene. The CDR3 contains 15 residues. The CDR3 coding sequence is TGTGCCACACACAGCAAGACAGAAACTAACTATGGCTACACCTTC. It yields the protein CATHSKTETNYGYTF.

The CDR3 reads CATSSHDWRNTEAFF. The CDR3 DNA reads as TGTGCCACCAGCAGCCATGACTGGCGAAACACTGAAGCTTTCTTT. The chain links TRBV15 to TRBJ1-1; D gene uncertain. The V gene's germline CDR1 is LNHNV and CDR2 YYDKDF (reference sequence). The CDR3 spans 15 residues. The V gene lost 3 bases and the J gene lost 2 bases, with 13 bases spanning the gap.

In its sample, this clone was seen once. The genes are TRBV27 and TRBJ2-1; TRBD1 matches at 7 bases. Germline-derived CDR1 and CDR2 are MNHEY and SMNVEV (reference sequence). Unmatched junction bases numbered 4, after V lost 5 bases and J lost 6 bases. The CDR3 loop spans 13 amino acids. The CDR3 region is CASSTTGPNEQFF. The CDR3 coding sequence is TGTGCCAGCAGTACGACAGGGCCCAATGAGCAGTTCTTC.

The V gene is TRBV7-3, the J gene TRBJ2-1; no clear D. The CDR3 runs to 13 residues. Between the trimmed V and J ends, which lost 1 base and 2 bases, there was a span of 3 bases. Germline values: CDR1 SGHTA, CDR2 FQGTGA. CDR3 loop: CASSLNTYNEQFF. The CDR3 nucleotides are TGTGCCAGCAGCTTAAATACCTACAATGAGCAGTTCTTC. The whole variable domain, remainder taken from reference TRBV7-3 and TRBJ2-1, is GAGVSQTPSNKVTEKGKYVELRCDPISGHTALYWYRQSLGQGPEFLIYFQGTGAADDSGLPNDRFFAVRPEGSVSTLKIQRTERGDSAVYLCASSLNTYNEQFFGPGTRLTVL.

The J gene is TRBJ2-7, the V gene TRBV5-1; D perhaps matches TRBD1 (6 bases). The CDR3 runs to 12 residues. CDR1 and CDR2 (germline): SGHRS, YFSETQ. V dropped 4 bases and J dropped 4 bases, with 9 bases sitting between them. CDR3 sequence reads: CASSPTGYEQYF. CDR3 nucleotide sequence: TGCGCCAGCAGCCCGACAGGATACGAGCAGTACTTC. Complete variable domain (other parts from reference TRBV5-1 and TRBJ2-7): KAGVTQTPRYLIKTRGQQVTLSCSPISGHRSVSWYQQTPGQGLQFLFEYFSETQRNKGNFPGRFSGRQFSNSRSEMNVSTLELGDSALYLCASSPTGYEQYFGPGTRLTVT.

The chain combines TRBV11-2 with TRBJ2-3; 8 bases align to TRBD2. This CDR3 comprises 14 residues. The germline V gene encodes CDR1 SGHAT and CDR2 FQNNGV. V lost 8 bases and J lost 9; bases outside the gene matches: 13. CDR3 amino acids: CASGRSGTSITQYF. The CDR3 bases are TGTGCCAGCGGGCGTTCTGGGACTAGTATCACGCAGTATTTT.

The genes are TRBV5-6 and TRBJ2-7; D unresolved. Germline lookup yields CDR1 SGHDT and CDR2 YYEEEE. V lost 4 bases, J lost 0 bases, and 8 bases lay in between. CDR3 size: 13 residues. CDR3 DNA: TGTGCCAGCAGCCGAGAGCCCTCCTACGAGCAGTACTTC. Its protein is CASSREPSYEQYF.

This chain uses TRBV7-9 with TRBJ2-1; D call uncertain. This CDR3 comprises 12 residues. In germline, CDR1 is SEHNR, CDR2 FQNEAQ (reference sequence). Trimming cost V 1 base and J 12 bases, with 10 bases left between them. The CDR3 nucleotides read TGTGCCAGCAGCTTAGTTGACCTAGGGCAGTTCTTC. Its translation is CASSLVDLGQFF. The full variable domain, with the rest looked up from reference TRBV7-9 and TRBJ2-1, is DTGVSQNPRHKITKRGQNVTFRCDPISEHNRLYWYRQTLGQGPEFLTYFQNEAQLEKSRLLSDRFSAERPKGSFSTLEIQRTEQGDSAMYLCASSLVDLGQFFGPGTRLTVL.

The chain carries TRBV6-1 and TRBJ2-3, with 16 bases that match TRBD2. Per germline, CDR1 MNHNS and CDR2 SASEGT. The junction had 11 bases not matched to a gene; V was cut back by 2 bases and J by 0 bases. The CDR3 has 21 residues. The CDR3 DNA sequence: TGTGCCAGCAGTGAACCTCACCCGGGACTAGCGGGGGGGATCAGCACAGATACGCAGTATTTT. Amino acid sequence: CASSEPHPGLAGGISTDTQYF.

This chain connects TRBV4-1 to TRBJ2-5, with 7 nucleotides matching TRBD2. The CDR3 runs to 16 residues. The germline gives CDR1 MGHRA, CDR2 YSYEKL. V dropped 3 bases and J dropped 2; count of bases not matched to a gene: 9. The CDR3 DNA is TGCGCCAGCAGCCAGTCCCAGCGGGATTCTCAAGAGACCCAGTACTTC. Amino acids: CASSQSQRDSQETQYF.

The chain is built from TRBV5-4 and TRBJ2-1, with 13 bases identical to TRBD2. The germline CDR1 and CDR2 sequences are SGHNT and YYREEE (reference sequence). Trimming took 3 bases from V and 5 from J; bases not matched to a gene: 5. The CDR3 runs 16 residues. The CDR3 spells CASSSRTSGGHNEQFF. The CDR3 DNA sequence: TGTGCCAGCAGCTCCCGGACTAGCGGGGGCCACAATGAGCAGTTCTTC.